This T cell receptor beta chain emerged from a study of tumor-infiltrating lymphocytes in primary liver carcinoma. In the study overall: Tumor stage was T1-T3 N0M0, and tumor size was roughly 4 to 10 cm across. Overall study results and limits: The difference in top-250-clone fraction between tumors and blood was significant, favoring tumors (p = 0.039).

The researchers produced TCR beta cDNA from about 510 ng total RNA with a constant-region primer. Modified slightly, ARM-PCR produced TCR beta libraries over three nested multiplex PCR rounds. Two initial PCR rounds of about 9 cycles each paired TRBV1-TRBV30 forward primers with a C-beta reverse primer. TCRdb recomputed calls from the multiplex PCR reads with MiXCR, one row per CDR3 protein. Among some 120,000 distinct CDR3 sequences listed, 64% were seen once. Turning to this clonotype: Antigen: not known.

Extraction of RNA together with DNA used 20-30 mg of unsorted bulk tissue. By surgical resection, the patients were treated for their primary liver carcinoma. V dropped 2 bases and J dropped 8; count of bases not matched to a gene: 8. Germline CDR1 reads MNHNY; CDR2 reads SVGAGI (reference sequence). The CDR3 extends over 17 amino acids. This sequence originates from a woman in her sixties with primary liver carcinoma and hepatitis B virus infection. The chain links TRBV6-6 to TRBJ2-1, with 14 bases fitting TRBD2. The sequenced sample was liver tumor tissue from sampling region 3. As for subset: tumor region T3, left-lateral pole. This CDR3 is CASSYGTSGSWVDEQFF. The CDR3 DNA reads as TGTGCCAGCAGTTACGGGACTAGCGGGAGCTGGGTCGATGAGCAGTTCTTC.